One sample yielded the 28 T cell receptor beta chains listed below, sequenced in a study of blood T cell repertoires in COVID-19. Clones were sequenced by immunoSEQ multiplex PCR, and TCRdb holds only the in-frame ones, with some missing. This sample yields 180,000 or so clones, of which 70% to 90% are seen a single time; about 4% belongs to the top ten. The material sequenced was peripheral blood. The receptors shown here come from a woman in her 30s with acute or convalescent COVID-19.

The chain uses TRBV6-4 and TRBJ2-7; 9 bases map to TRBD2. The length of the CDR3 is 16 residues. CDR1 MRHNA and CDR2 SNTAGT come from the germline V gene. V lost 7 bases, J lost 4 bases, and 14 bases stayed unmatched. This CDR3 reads CASNFSEPGLAYEQYF. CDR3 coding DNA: TGTGCCAGCAATTTTTCAGAACCGGGACTAGCTTACGAGCAGTACTTC.

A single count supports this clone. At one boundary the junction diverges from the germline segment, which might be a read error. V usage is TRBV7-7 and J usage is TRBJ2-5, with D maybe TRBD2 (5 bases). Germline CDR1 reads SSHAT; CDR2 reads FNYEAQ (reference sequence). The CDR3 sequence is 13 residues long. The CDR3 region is CASSLRGEQTQYF. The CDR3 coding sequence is TGTGCTAGCAGCTTACGTGGGGAGCAGACCCAGTACTTC.

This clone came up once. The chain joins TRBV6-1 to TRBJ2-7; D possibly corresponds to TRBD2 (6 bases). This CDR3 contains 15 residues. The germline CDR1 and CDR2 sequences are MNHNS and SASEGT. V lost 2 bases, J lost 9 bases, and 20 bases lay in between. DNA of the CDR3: TGTGCCAGCAGTGAATCGGGACTTTACTACGTTGCGCAGTACTTC. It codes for CASSESGLYYVAQYF.

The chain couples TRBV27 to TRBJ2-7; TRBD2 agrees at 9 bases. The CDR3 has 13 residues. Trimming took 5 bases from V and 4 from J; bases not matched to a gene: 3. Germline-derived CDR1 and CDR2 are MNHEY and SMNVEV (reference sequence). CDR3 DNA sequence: TGTGCCAGCAGTCCAAGCGGGAGGTACGAGCAGTACTTC. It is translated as CASSPSGRYEQYF.

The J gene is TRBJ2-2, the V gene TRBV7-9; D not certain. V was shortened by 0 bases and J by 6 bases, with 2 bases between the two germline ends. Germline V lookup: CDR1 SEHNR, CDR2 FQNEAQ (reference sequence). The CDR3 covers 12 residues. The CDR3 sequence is CASSLAAGELFF. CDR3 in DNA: TGTGCCAGCAGCTTAGCCGCCGGGGAGCTGTTTTTT.

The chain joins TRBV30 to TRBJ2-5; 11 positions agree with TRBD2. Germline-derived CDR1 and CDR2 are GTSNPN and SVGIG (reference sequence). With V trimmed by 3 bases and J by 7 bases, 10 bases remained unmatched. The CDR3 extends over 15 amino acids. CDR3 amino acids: CAWRLAGGPFGTQYF. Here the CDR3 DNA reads TGTGCCTGGAGGTTAGCGGGAGGGCCCTTCGGGACCCAGTACTTC.

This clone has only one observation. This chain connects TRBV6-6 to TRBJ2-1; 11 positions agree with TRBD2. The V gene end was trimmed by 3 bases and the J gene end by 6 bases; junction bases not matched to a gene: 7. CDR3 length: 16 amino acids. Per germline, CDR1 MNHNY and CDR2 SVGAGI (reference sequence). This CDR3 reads CASSYHWTSGPNEQFF. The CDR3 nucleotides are TGTGCCAGCAGTTATCATTGGACTAGCGGGCCCAATGAGCAGTTCTTC.

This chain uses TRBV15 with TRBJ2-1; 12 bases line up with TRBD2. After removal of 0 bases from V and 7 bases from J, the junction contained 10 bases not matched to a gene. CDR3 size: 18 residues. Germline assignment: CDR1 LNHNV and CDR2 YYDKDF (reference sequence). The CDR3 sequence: CATSRDPLASGRGNEQFF. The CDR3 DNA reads TGTGCCACCAGCAGAGATCCGTTAGCTAGCGGGAGGGGTAATGAGCAGTTCTTC.

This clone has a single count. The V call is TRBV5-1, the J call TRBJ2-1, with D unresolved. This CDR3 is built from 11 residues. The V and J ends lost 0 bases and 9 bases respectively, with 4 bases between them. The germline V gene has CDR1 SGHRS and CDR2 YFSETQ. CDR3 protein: CASSLDIEQFF. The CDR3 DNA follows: TGCGCCAGCAGCTTGGACATTGAGCAGTTCTTC.

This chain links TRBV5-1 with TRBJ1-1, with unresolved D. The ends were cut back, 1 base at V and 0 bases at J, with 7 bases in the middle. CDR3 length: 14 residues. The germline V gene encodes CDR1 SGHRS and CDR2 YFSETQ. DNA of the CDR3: TGCGCCAGCAGCTTGTCCAGTTTGAACACTGAAGCTTTCTTT. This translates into CASSLSSLNTEAFF.

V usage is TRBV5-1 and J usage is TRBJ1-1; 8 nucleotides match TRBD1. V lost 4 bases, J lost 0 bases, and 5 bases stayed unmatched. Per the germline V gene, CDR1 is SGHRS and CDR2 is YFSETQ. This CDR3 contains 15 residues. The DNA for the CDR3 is TGCGCCAGCAGCCTCCGACAGGGGATGAACACTGAAGCTTTCTTT. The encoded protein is CASSLRQGMNTEAFF.

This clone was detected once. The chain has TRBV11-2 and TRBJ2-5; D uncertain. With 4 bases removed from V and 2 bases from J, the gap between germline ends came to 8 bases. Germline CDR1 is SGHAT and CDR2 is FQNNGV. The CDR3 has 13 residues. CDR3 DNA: TGTGCCAGCAGCTCCTCACTGCAAGAGACCCAGTACTTC. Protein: CASSSSLQETQYF. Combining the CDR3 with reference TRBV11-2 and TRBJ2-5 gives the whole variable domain EAGVAQSPRYKIIEKRQSVAFWCNPISGHATLYWYQQILGQGPKLLIQFQNNGVVDDSQLPKDRFSAERLKGVDSTLKIQPAKLEDSAVYLCASSSSLQETQYFGPGTRLLVL.

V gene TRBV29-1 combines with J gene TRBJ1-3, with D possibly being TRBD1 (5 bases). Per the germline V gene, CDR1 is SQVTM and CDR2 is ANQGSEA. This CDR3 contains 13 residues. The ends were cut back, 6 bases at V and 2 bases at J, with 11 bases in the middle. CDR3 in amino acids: CSVRQGAGNTIYF. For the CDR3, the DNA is TGCAGCGTCCGCCAGGGTGCTGGAAACACCATATATTTT.

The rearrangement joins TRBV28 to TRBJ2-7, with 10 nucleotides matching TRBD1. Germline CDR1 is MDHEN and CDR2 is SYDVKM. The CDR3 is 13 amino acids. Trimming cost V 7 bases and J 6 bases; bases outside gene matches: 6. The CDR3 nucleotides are TGTGCCAGCAAGGGGTGGGACAGGGGCGAGCAGTACTTC. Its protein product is CASKGWDRGEQYF.

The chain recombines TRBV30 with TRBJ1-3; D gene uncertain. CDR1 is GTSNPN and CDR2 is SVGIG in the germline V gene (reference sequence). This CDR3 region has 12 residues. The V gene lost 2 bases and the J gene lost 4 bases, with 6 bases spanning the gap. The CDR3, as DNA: TGTGCCTGGAGTTTTCAGGGAAACACCATATATTTT. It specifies CAWSFQGNTIYF.

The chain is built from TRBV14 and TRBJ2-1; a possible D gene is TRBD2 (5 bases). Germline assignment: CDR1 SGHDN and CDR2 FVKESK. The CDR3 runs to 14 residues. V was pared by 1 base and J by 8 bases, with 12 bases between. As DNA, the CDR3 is TGTGCCAGCAGCCAAGTCTCCGGGAACTATGAGCAGTTCTTC. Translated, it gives CASSQVSGNYEQFF.

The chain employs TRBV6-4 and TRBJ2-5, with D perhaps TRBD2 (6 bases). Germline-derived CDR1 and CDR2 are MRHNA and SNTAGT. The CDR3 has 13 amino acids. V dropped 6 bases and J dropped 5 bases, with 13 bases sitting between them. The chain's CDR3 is CASSPGLGETQYF. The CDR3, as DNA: TGTGCCAGCAGCCCGGGACTGGGGGAGACCCAGTACTTC.

CDR3 coding DNA: TGTGCCAGCAGCCCCCATGGACAGGGACAGACCCAGTACTTC. It codes for CASSPHGQGQTQYF. This chain links TRBV7-8 with TRBJ2-5, with 8 bases fitting TRBD1. With 5 bases clipped from V and 6 bases from J, the junction kept 8 bases outside the gene matches. Germline V gene sequence: CDR1 SGHVS, CDR2 FQNEAQ. The CDR3 length is 14 residues.

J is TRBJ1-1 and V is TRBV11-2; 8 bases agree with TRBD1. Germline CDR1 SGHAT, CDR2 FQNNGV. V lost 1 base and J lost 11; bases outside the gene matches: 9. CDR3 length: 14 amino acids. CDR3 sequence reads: CASSLVGPGGLAFF. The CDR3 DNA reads TGTGCCAGCAGCTTAGTGGGCCCAGGGGGCCTGGCTTTCTTT. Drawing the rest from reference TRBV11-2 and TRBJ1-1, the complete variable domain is EAGVAQSPRYKIIEKRQSVAFWCNPISGHATLYWYQQILGQGPKLLIQFQNNGVVDDSQLPKDRFSAERLKGVDSTLKIQPAKLEDSAVYLCASSLVGPGGLAFFGQGTRLTVV.

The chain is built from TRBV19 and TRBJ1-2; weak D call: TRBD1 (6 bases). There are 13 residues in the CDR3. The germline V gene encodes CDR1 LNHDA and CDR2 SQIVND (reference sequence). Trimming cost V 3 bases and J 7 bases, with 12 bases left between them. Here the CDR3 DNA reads TGTGCCAGTAGTATCGGGGGGGCAGGTGGCTACACCTTC. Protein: CASSIGGAGGYTF.

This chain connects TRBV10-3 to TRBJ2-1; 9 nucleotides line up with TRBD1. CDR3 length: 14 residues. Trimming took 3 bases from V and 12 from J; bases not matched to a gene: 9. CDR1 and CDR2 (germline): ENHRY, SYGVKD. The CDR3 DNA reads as TGTGCCATCAGTGAAACGGGACAGGGAGTTCCGCAGTTCTTC. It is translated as CAISETGQGVPQFF.

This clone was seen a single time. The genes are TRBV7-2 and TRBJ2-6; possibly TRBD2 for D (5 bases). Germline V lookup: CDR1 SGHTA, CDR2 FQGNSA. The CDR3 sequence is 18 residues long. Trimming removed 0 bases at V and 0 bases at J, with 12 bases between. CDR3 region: CASSLALLATSGANVLTF. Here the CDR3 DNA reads TGTGCCAGCAGCTTAGCTCTGCTAGCCACCTCTGGGGCCAACGTCCTGACTTTC.

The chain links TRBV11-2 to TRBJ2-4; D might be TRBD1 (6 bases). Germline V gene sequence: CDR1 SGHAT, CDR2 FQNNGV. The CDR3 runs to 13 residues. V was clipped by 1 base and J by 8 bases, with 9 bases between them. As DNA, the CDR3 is TGTGCCAGCAGCTTAGGGACAGCGTACATTCAGTACTTC. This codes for CASSLGTAYIQYF.

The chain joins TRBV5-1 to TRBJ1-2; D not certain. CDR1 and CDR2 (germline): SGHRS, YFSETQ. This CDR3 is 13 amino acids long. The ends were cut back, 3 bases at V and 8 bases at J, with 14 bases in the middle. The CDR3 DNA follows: TGCGCCAGCAGCTCAGGTCAATTCGGAGGCTACACCTTC. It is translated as CASSSGQFGGYTF.

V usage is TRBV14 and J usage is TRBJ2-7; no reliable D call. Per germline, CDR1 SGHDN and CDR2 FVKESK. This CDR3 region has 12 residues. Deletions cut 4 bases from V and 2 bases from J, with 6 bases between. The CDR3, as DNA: TGTGCCAGCAGCCGGCAGACCTACGAGCAGTACTTC. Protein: CASSRQTYEQYF.

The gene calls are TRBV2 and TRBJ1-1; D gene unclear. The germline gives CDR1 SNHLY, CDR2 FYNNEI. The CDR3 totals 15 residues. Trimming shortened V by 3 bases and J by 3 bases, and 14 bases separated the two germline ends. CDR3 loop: CASSEGPGIDTEAFF. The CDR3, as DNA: TGTGCCAGCAGTGAGGGTCCGGGGATAGACACTGAAGCTTTCTTT.

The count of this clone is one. The CDR3 here is CASSFRTSGLTDTQYF. CDR3 bases: TGTGCCAGCAGTTTTAGGACTAGTGGGCTCACAGATACGCAGTATTTT. J is TRBJ2-3 and V is TRBV27; 7 bases agree with TRBD2. The germline V gene encodes CDR1 MNHEY and CDR2 SMNVEV (reference sequence). V shed 3 bases, J shed 2 bases, and the junction held 8 bases outside the gene matches. This CDR3 is 16 amino acids long.

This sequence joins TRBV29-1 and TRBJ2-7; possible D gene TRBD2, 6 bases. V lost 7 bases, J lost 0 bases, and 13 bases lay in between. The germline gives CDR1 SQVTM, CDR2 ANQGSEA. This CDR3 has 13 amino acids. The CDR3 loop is CSAISGFSYEQYF. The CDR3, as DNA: TGCAGCGCCATTAGCGGATTCTCCTACGAGCAGTACTTC.